This is a list of T cell receptor beta chains from one sample in a study of cytomegalovirus exposure and HLA in healthy donors. Repertoires were generated with immunoSEQ multiplex PCR, while TCRdb's copy carries only in-frame clones and drops some. The table for this sample gives some 200,000 clones. The sample consisted of PBMCs. Receptors originate from a boy between 10 and 17 years old in good health and CMV-seronegative. The CDR3 runs from the conserved cysteine through the conserved F or W. D genes are given only for firm matches.

>TRBJ2-5|TRBV5-1|TRBD2
CASSSTWGGGAPGEQYF
>TRBJ1-2|TRBV18|.
CASSPEHPRALYGYTF
>TRBJ2-7|TRBV10-3|TRBD2
CAISEYSGGASESEQYF
>TRBJ2-7|TRBV2|.
CASTRQVSYEQYF
>TRBJ2-2|TRBV9|.
CASSGMTRELFF
>TRBJ1-5|TRBV28|TRBD1
CASSLGTGGNQPQHF
>TRBJ1-2|TRBV28|TRBD1
CASSLRTGLSGYTF
>TRBJ2-1|TRBV7-3|TRBD2
CASSSTGRGGNEQFF
>TRBJ2-3|TRBV4-1|.
CASSQDRGLTGTDTQYF
>TRBJ1-1|TRBV7-2|.
CASSPRGGEAFF
>TRBJ2-6|TRBV19|TRBD1
CASSLGQGIPGANVLTF
>TRBJ2-7|TRBV4-1|.
CASSQVGGYEQYF
>TRBJ1-1|TRBV6-5|.
CASSPGGAYEAFF
>TRBJ2-2|TRBV11-3|TRBD2
CASSSRGAGELFF
>TRBJ1-1|TRBV5-1|TRBD1
CASSQTGTGYTEAFF
>TRBJ1-1|TRBV30|.
CAWNHERGTEAFF
>TRBJ1-1|TRBV28|TRBD1
CASSWTGRNTEAFF
>TRBJ1-5|TRBV28|.
CASRDSSNQPQHF
>TRBJ2-7|TRBV5-3|TRBD1
CARSFPPTGGFSYEQYF
>TRBJ1-2|TRBV9|TRBD1
CASSVELGGQGNVYGYTF
>TRBJ1-6|TRBV7-2|.
CASSLTGLDNSPLHF
>TRBJ2-5|TRBV7-2|.
CASSLSGPQETQYF
>TRBJ2-3|TRBV29-1|TRBD2
CSATLAGGTDTQYF
>TRBJ1-6|TRBV18|.
CASSPGTGEGSPLHF
>TRBJ1-6|TRBV13|.
CASSSPSGQNEAPLHF
>TRBJ2-4|TRBV6-4|TRBD2
CASSPREGENIQYF
>TRBJ1-3|TRBV12-5|.
CASGSGSGTTNTIYF
>TRBJ1-2|TRBV9|.
CASSPRPSGTPYGYTF
>TRBJ2-3|TRBV5-4|TRBD1
CASRKDRSTDTQYF
>TRBJ1-3|TRBV27|.
CASSLVPRGNTIYF